Listed below are T cell receptor beta chains from one sample, sequenced in a study of T-cell memory formation after mild COVID-19. Via MiXCR, TCRdb re-called the 5' RACE reads, giving one row per CDR3 protein. This sample has around 29,000 distinct CDR3 sequences, with 12% found just once. The material sequenced was PBMCs or a T cell subset sorted from them (not recorded which). These receptors all come from an adult woman who had mild COVID-19 (a few samples of this study predate the infection). Cell type and time point are not known. CDR3s leave out the opening cysteine and the closing phenylalanine or tryptophan. Only some rows state a clone size, as once, few, many or a class for expanded clones.

CDR3aa: SALRDSYSTDTQY
j_gene: TRBJ2-3
abundance: many
v_gene: TRBV20-1
len: 13

CDR3aa: ASSLVGPNTGELF
j_gene: TRBJ2-2
abundance: many
v_gene: TRBV6-5
len: 13

CDR3aa: ASAGTTNEKLF
j_gene: TRBJ1-4
abundance: many
v_gene: TRBV6-1
len: 11

CDR3aa: ASSVGASGNTIY
j_gene: TRBJ1-3
abundance: many
v_gene: TRBV5-5
len: 12

CDR3aa: ASARGGRTDTQY
j_gene: TRBJ2-3
abundance: many
v_gene: TRBV12-3/TRBV12-4
len: 12

CDR3aa: ASSLDGASNSPLH
j_gene: TRBJ1-6
abundance: -
v_gene: TRBV5-1
len: 13

CDR3aa: ASSSPWTGVNSPLH
j_gene: TRBJ1-6
abundance: many
v_gene: TRBV27
len: 14

CDR3aa: ASSASGGNGYT
j_gene: TRBJ1-2
abundance: many
v_gene: TRBV5-1
len: 11

CDR3aa: ASSQDEGQGSYNSPLH
j_gene: TRBJ1-6
abundance: many
v_gene: TRBV4-1
len: 16

CDR3aa: ASSLDRVTTYEQY
j_gene: TRBJ2-7
abundance: many
v_gene: TRBV7-2
len: 13

CDR3aa: ASNPEAWGTEAF
j_gene: TRBJ1-1
abundance: many
v_gene: TRBV12-3/TRBV12-4
len: 12

CDR3aa: SVDSGTYEQY
j_gene: TRBJ2-7
abundance: many
v_gene: TRBV29-1
len: 10

CDR3aa: ASSDGGATHTQY
j_gene: TRBJ2-3
abundance: -
v_gene: TRBV6-4
len: 12

CDR3aa: SAPDRPNNEQF
j_gene: TRBJ2-1
abundance: many
v_gene: TRBV20-1
len: 11

CDR3aa: ATSRSAGGGRTDTQY
j_gene: TRBJ2-3
abundance: many
v_gene: TRBV15
len: 15

CDR3aa: ASSQLPTGMNTEAF
j_gene: TRBJ1-1
abundance: many
v_gene: TRBV3-1
len: 14

CDR3aa: AWKNGGTDGDTQY
j_gene: TRBJ2-3
abundance: many
v_gene: TRBV30
len: 13

CDR3aa: ASSLAVGGGTDTQY
j_gene: TRBJ2-3
abundance: many
v_gene: TRBV7-2
len: 14

CDR3aa: AISEVSGRRSLYEQY
j_gene: TRBJ2-7
abundance: -
v_gene: TRBV10-3
len: 15

CDR3aa: ASSSPQNTEAF
j_gene: TRBJ1-1
abundance: many
v_gene: TRBV5-1
len: 11

CDR3aa: ASSFQNQPQH
j_gene: TRBJ1-5
abundance: many
v_gene: TRBV7-2
len: 10

CDR3aa: ASSLVERSEQF
j_gene: TRBJ2-1
abundance: many
v_gene: TRBV12-3/TRBV12-4
len: 11

CDR3aa: ASNFGGNTEAF
j_gene: TRBJ1-1
abundance: many
v_gene: TRBV19
len: 11

CDR3aa: ASTPGSSTDTQY
j_gene: TRBJ2-3
abundance: many
v_gene: TRBV25-1
len: 12

CDR3aa: ASSPLHGGAAEQF
j_gene: TRBJ2-1
abundance: medium-sized
v_gene: TRBV4-1
len: 13

CDR3aa: ASTRQGFPEAF
j_gene: TRBJ1-1
abundance: many
v_gene: TRBV25-1
len: 11

CDR3aa: ASSLGTTGTDTQY
j_gene: TRBJ2-3
abundance: -
v_gene: TRBV5-8
len: 13

CDR3aa: SVGGKTGPTEAF
j_gene: TRBJ1-1
abundance: many
v_gene: TRBV29-1
len: 12

CDR3aa: SVENSAEQY
j_gene: TRBJ2-7
abundance: many
v_gene: TRBV29-1
len: 9

CDR3aa: ASSLTSTGADTQY
j_gene: TRBJ2-3
abundance: many
v_gene: TRBV12-3/TRBV12-4
len: 13

CDR3aa: AISESTGAYGYT
j_gene: TRBJ1-2
abundance: many
v_gene: TRBV10-3
len: 12

CDR3aa: ASSQEQTAKNIQY
j_gene: TRBJ2-4
abundance: once
v_gene: TRBV3-1
len: 13

CDR3aa: AWSTGTGKEGYT
j_gene: TRBJ1-2
abundance: many
v_gene: TRBV30
len: 12

CDR3aa: ASSSTTGSRETQY
j_gene: TRBJ2-5
abundance: many
v_gene: TRBV5-1
len: 13

CDR3aa: ASSHVAGLVTDTQY
j_gene: TRBJ2-3
abundance: many
v_gene: TRBV14
len: 14

CDR3aa: ATSDLGPRETQY
j_gene: TRBJ2-5
abundance: -
v_gene: TRBV24-1
len: 12

CDR3aa: ATRAGVGETQY
j_gene: TRBJ2-5
abundance: many
v_gene: TRBV24-1
len: 11

CDR3aa: ASSLVPTSTDTQY
j_gene: TRBJ2-3
abundance: many
v_gene: TRBV5-5
len: 13

CDR3aa: SARSTSGRAMSSYNEQF
j_gene: TRBJ2-1
abundance: many
v_gene: TRBV20-1
len: 17

CDR3aa: SANLRGGAKETQY
j_gene: TRBJ2-5
abundance: many
v_gene: TRBV20-1
len: 13

CDR3aa: ASSDSDTGELF
j_gene: TRBJ2-2
abundance: many
v_gene: TRBV6-4
len: 11

CDR3aa: ASVLSAAGSLLSSYEQY
j_gene: TRBJ2-7
abundance: many
v_gene: TRBV23-1
len: 17

CDR3aa: ASSQVWAGGPYREQF
j_gene: TRBJ2-1
abundance: many
v_gene: TRBV4-1
len: 15

CDR3aa: ASRQDLISEAF
j_gene: TRBJ1-1
abundance: many
v_gene: TRBV12-3/TRBV12-4
len: 11

CDR3aa: AWTWTSGRSTGELF
j_gene: TRBJ2-2
abundance: many
v_gene: TRBV30
len: 14

CDR3aa: ASRSSGGAYDTQY
j_gene: TRBJ2-3
abundance: -
v_gene: TRBV4-1
len: 13

CDR3aa: ASSIGGGQGNYGYT
j_gene: TRBJ1-2
abundance: many
v_gene: TRBV19
len: 14

CDR3aa: ASSLFGQEQF
j_gene: TRBJ2-1
abundance: many
v_gene: TRBV7-9
len: 10

CDR3aa: SAPRTANGDYNEQF
j_gene: TRBJ2-1
abundance: -
v_gene: TRBV20-1
len: 14

CDR3aa: ASSQDMTGAVGANVLT
j_gene: TRBJ2-6
abundance: many
v_gene: TRBV4-1
len: 16

CDR3aa: ASRQAGGKGDTQY
j_gene: TRBJ2-3
abundance: many
v_gene: TRBV6-5
len: 13

CDR3aa: ASSPWTGLRADYGYT
j_gene: TRBJ1-2
abundance: many
v_gene: TRBV6-6
len: 15

CDR3aa: ASSQGSTF
j_gene: TRBJ1-1
abundance: -
v_gene: TRBV12-3/TRBV12-4
len: 8

CDR3aa: ASSQDGLGYGNTIY
j_gene: TRBJ1-3
abundance: many
v_gene: TRBV4-2
len: 14

CDR3aa: ASSPPGQHIYGYT
j_gene: TRBJ1-2
abundance: many
v_gene: TRBV7-9
len: 13

CDR3aa: ASSLTLLEDTQY
j_gene: TRBJ2-3
abundance: many
v_gene: TRBV11-1
len: 12

CDR3aa: ASSLSLADTDTQY
j_gene: TRBJ2-3
abundance: many
v_gene: TRBV12-3/TRBV12-4
len: 13

CDR3aa: ASSVAPGNQPQH
j_gene: TRBJ1-5
abundance: few
v_gene: TRBV9
len: 12

CDR3aa: ASSSGVTVHGYT
j_gene: TRBJ1-2
abundance: many
v_gene: TRBV7-2
len: 12

CDR3aa: ASSVDGLSTGELF
j_gene: TRBJ2-2
abundance: many
v_gene: TRBV2
len: 13